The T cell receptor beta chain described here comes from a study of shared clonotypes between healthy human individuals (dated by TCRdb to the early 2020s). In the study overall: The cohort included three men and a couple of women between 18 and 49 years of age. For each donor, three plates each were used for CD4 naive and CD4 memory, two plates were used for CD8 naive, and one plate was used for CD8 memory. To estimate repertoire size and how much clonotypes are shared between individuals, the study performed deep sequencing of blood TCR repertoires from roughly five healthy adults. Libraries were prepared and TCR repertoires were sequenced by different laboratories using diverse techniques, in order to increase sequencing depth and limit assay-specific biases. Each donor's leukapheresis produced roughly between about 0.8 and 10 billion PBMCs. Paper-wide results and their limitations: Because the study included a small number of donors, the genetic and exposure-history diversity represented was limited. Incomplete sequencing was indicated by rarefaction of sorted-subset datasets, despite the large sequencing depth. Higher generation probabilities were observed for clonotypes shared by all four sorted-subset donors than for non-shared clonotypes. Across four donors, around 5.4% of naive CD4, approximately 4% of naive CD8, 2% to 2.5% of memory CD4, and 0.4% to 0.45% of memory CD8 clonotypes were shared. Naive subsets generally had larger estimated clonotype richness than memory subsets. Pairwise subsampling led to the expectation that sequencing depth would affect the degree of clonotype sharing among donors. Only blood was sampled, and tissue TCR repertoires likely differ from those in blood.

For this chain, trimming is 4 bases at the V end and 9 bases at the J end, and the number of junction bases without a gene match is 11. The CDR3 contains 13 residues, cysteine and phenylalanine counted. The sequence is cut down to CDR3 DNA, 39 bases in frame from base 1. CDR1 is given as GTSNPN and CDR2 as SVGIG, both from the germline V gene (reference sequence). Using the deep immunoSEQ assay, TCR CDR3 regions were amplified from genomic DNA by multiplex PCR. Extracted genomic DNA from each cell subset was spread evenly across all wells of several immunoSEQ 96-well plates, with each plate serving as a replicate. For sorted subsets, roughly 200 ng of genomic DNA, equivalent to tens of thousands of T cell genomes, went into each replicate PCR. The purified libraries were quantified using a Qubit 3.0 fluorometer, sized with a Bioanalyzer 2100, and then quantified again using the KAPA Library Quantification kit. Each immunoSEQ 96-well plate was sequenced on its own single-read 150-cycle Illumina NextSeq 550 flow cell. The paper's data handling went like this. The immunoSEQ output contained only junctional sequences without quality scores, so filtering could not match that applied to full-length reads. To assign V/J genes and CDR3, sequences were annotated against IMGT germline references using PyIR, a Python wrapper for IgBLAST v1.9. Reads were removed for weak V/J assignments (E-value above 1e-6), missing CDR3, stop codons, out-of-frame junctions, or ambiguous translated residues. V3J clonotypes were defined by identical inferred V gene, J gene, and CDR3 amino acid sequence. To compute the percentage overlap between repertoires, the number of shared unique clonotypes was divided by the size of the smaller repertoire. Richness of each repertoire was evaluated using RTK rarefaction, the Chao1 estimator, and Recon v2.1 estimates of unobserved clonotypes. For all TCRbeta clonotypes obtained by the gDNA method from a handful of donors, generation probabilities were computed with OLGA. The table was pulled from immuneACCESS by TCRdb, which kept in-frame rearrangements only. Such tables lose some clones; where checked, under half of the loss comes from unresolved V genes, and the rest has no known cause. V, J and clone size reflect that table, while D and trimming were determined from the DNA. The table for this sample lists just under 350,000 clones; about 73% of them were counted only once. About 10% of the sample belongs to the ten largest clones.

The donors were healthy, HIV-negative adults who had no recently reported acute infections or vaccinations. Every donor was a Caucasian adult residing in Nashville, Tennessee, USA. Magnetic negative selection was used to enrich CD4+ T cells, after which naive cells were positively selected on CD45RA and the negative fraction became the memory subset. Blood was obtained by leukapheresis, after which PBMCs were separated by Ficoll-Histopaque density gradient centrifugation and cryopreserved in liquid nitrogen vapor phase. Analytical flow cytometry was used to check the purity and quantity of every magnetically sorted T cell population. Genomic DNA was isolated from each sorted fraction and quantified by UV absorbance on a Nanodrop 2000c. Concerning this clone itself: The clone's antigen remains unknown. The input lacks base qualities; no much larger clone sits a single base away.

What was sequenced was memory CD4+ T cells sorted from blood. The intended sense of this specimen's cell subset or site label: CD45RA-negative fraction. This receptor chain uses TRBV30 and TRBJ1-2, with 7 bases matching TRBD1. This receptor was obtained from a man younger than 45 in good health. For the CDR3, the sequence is CAWMTGFNSRYTF. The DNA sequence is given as TGTGCCTGGATGACAGGGTTCAACTCGCGCTACACCTTC.